This TCR beta chain stems from a study of response to subunit inactivated influenza vaccine. General study points: The authors offered the suggestion that each seasonal influenza vaccination recruits few new T cells.

Each CDR3 protein gets one entry after TCRdb re-called the RT-PCR reads with MiXCR. The table shows approximately 530,000 distinct CDR3 sequences, with 10% to 15% occurring only once. In the case of this clonotype: Its antigen is not known.

The TCR sequence derives from a man aged 50 or older who received an inactivated influenza vaccine. The sample in question was PBMCs from blood, obtained roughly 46 days after vaccination.

The CDR3: CAIRSAAIAGGNEQFF. The CDR3 nucleotides read TGTGCCATCAGATCAGCGGCGATAGCGGGAGGGAATGAGCAGTTCTTC. V usage is TRBV10-3 and J usage is TRBJ2-1; 11 positions agree with TRBD2. J was trimmed by 7 bases and V by 6 bases; bases with no gene match: 11. This CDR3 has 16 residues. The germline gives CDR1 ENHRY, CDR2 SYGVKD.